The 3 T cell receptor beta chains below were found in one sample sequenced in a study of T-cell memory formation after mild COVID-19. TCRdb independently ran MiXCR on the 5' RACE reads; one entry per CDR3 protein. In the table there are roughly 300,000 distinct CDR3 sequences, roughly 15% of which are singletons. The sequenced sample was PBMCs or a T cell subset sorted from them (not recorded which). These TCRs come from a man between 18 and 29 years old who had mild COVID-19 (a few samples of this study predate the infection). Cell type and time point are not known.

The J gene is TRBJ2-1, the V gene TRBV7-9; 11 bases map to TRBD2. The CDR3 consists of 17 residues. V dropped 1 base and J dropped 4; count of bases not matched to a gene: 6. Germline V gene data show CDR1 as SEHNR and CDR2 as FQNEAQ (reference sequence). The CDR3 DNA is TGTGCCAGCAGCTTAGAAGTCCTAGCGGGGGGATACAATGAGCAGTTCTTC. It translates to CASSLEVLAGGYNEQFF.

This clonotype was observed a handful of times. The CDR3 nucleotides are TGCGCCAGCAGCCAAGAACCTAGCGGGGGAAGCTCCTACAATGAGCAGTTCTTC. Amino acids: CASSQEPSGGSSYNEQFF. The rearrangement joins TRBV4-3 to TRBJ2-1; TRBD2 matches at 10 bases. The CDR3 sequence is 18 residues long. CDR1 is LGHNA, CDR2 YSLEER, per germline. V lost 0 bases and J lost 0; bases outside the gene matches: 5.

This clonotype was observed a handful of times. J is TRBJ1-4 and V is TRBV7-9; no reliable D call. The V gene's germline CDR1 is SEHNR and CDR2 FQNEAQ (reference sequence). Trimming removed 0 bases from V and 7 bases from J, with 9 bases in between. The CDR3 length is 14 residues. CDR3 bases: TGTGCCAGCAGCTTAGCCTCTAGCACTGAAAAACTGTTTTTT. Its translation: CASSLASSTEKLFF.